This passage covers 4 T cell receptor beta chains from one sample sequenced in a study of T cells in Graves' hyperthyroidism and ophthalmopathy. Regions amplified from RNA transcripts were the TCR beta CDR3 regions. TCR CDR3 regions were first amplified by RT-PCR with HTBI primers. TCRdb analysed the multiplex PCR reads with MiXCR anew, one entry per CDR3 protein. The sample includes about 400,000 distinct CDR3 sequences, more than 13% of them seen just once. The sequencing input was blood. The origin of the receptors is a woman aged 30 to 39 with Graves' hyperthyroidism.

This clonotype has ten or more counts. This chain uses TRBV10-3 with TRBJ2-5; 9 bases align to TRBD1. V lost 6 bases and J lost 1; bases outside the gene matches: 0. Germline V gene lookup returns CDR1 ENHRY and CDR2 SYGVKD. This CDR3 is built from 13 residues. The DNA for the CDR3 is TGTGCCATCAGGGGACAGGGCCAAGAGACCCAGTACTTC. This gives the protein CAIRGQGQETQYF.

The chain carries TRBV28 and TRBJ2-1; D is perhaps TRBD1 or TRBD2 (5 bases each). V was cut by 8 bases and J by 9 bases, with 20 bases left in between. The germline gives CDR1 MDHEN, CDR2 SYDVKM. The CDR3 spans 14 residues. The CDR3 sequence is CASSPPGTTREQFF. The CDR3 DNA is TGTGCCAGCTCACCACCCGGGACCACCCGTGAGCAGTTCTTC.

This clonotype was seen many times. The J gene is TRBJ1-5, the V gene TRBV3-1, with 9 bases fitting TRBD1. Trimming removed 1 base from V and 5 bases from J; junction bases left unmatched: 0. This CDR3 is 14 amino acids long. Germline CDR1 reads LGHDT; CDR2 reads YNNKEL (reference sequence). In nucleotides, the CDR3 is TGTGCCAGCAGCCAAGGGACAGGGGATCAGCCCCAGCATTTT. Translated, it gives CASSQGTGDQPQHF.

With respect to this clonotype: A much larger clone differs from this one at a single base, so this may be a read error. This chain links TRBV3-1 with TRBJ1-2; 7 nucleotides line up with TRBD1. V shed 3 bases and J 3 bases; nucleotides not matched to a gene: 7. The CDR3 is 15 residues long. In germline, CDR1 is LGHDT, CDR2 YNNKEL (reference sequence). The CDR3 nucleotides read TGTGCCAGCAGCCACATGACAGGGTTGGACTATGGCTACACCTTC. Translation: CASSHMTGLDYGYTF.